The 11 T cell receptor beta chains presented below share a single source sample, sequenced in a study of long-term antiretroviral therapy in people with HIV. The assay, immunoSEQ v3.0, was run at survey level. TCRdb's copy holds only in-frame clones and misses some; the assay was immunoSEQ multiplex PCR. The profile shows over 40,000 clones, 94% of them singletons. Sequenced material: unsorted PBMCs, taken about 9 years after starting antiretroviral therapy. Receptors were obtained from a man aged 25 to 40 with HIV.

V is TRBV19 and J is TRBJ2-7, with a tentative D call TRBD2 (7 bases). The germline V gene encodes CDR1 LNHDA and CDR2 SQIVND (reference sequence). The ends were cut back, 7 bases at V and 0 bases at J, with 13 bases in the middle. The CDR3 is made up of 14 amino acids. DNA of the CDR3: TGTGCCAGTAAAGAGGGGGGGGACTCCTACGAGCAGTACTTC. Residues: CASKEGGDSYEQYF.

About this clone: The same CDR3 can be traced to other DNA sequences in this sample. The rearrangement links TRBV6-1 to TRBJ1-6; TRBD1 is a possible D gene (5 bases). Trimming cost V 6 bases and J 4 bases, with 10 bases left between them. This CDR3 comprises 14 residues. Germline V CDR1 and CDR2: MNHNS, SASEGT. The CDR3 nucleotides read TGTGCCAGCAGCGCGGGACCTTATAATTCACCCCTCCACTTT. It translates to CASSAGPYNSPLHF.

In DNA, the CDR3 is TGTGCCAGCAGCTTAAGTGACACACAGTCCTACGAGCAGTACTTC. Translating gives CASSLSDTQSYEQYF. The chain couples TRBV13 to TRBJ2-7, with D hard to call. The V end was cut by 2 bases, the J end by 1 base, with 12 bases between. CDR1 is PRHDT and CDR2 is FYEKMQ in the germline V gene (reference sequence). The CDR3 totals 15 residues.

This chain links TRBV7-9 with TRBJ1-4; D unclear. The CDR3 is 10 amino acids. CDR1 is SEHNR, CDR2 FQNEAQ, per germline (reference sequence). Trimming shortened V by 4 bases and J by 8 bases, and 2 bases separated the two germline ends. The CDR3: CASSSEKLFF. As DNA, the CDR3 is TGTGCCAGCAGCTCAGAAAAACTGTTTTTT.

The chain carries TRBV12-1 and TRBJ1-5. TRBV12-1 counts as a pseudogene. The CDR3 is 14 residues long. This CDR3 is CASSFAGATQPQHF. The CDR3 nucleotides read TGTGCCAGCAGCTTTGCCGGGGCTACTCAGCCCCAGCATTTT.

This rearrangement joins TRBV9 to TRBJ2-1, with D tentatively TRBD1 (5 bases). The germline V gene has CDR1 SGDLS and CDR2 YYNGEE. V dropped 0 bases and J dropped 8 bases, with 12 bases sitting between them. The CDR3 is made up of 14 amino acids. The CDR3, as DNA: TGTGCCAGCAGCGTAGTAGCAGGGAACCATGAGCAGTTCTTC. Encoded protein: CASSVVAGNHEQFF. The variable domain in full, with the rest retrieved from reference TRBV9 and TRBJ2-1, is DSGVTQTPKHLITATGQRVTLRCSPRSGDLSVYWYQQSLDQGLQFLIQYYNGEERAKGNILERFSAQQFPDLHSELNLSSLELGDSALYFCASSVVAGNHEQFFGPGTRLTVL.

The rearrangement uses TRBV6-6 and TRBJ1-4; no clear D. The V gene's germline CDR1 is MNHNY and CDR2 SVGAGI (reference sequence). V was cut by 9 bases and J by 3 bases, with 17 bases left in between. This CDR3 contains 15 residues. CDR3: CASKTDISPNEKLFF. DNA of the CDR3: TGTGCCAGTAAGACGGATATTAGCCCTAATGAAAAACTGTTTTTT.

The V call is TRBV29-1, the J call TRBJ2-1; 11 bases map to TRBD1. This CDR3 has 15 amino acids. Germline CDR1 is SQVTM and CDR2 is ANQGSEA. The trim removed 7 bases at V and 1 base at J, leaving 6 bases unmatched. CDR3 DNA sequence: TGCAGCGCCGGGGGACAGGGGGTATCCTACAATGAGCAGTTCTTC. Translating it yields CSAGGQGVSYNEQFF.

The chain is built from TRBV19 and TRBJ2-5; 8 positions match TRBD1. Trimming took 4 bases from V and 3 from J; bases not matched to a gene: 4. The CDR3 runs 14 residues. Germline V CDR1 and CDR2: LNHDA, SQIVND (reference sequence). CDR3 region: CASSRTGWKETQYF. DNA of the CDR3: TGTGCCAGTAGTAGGACAGGGTGGAAAGAGACCCAGTACTTC.

The chain has TRBV9 and TRBJ2-3, with 9 bases aligning to TRBD1. The CDR3 length is 13 residues. Germline CDR1 reads SGDLS; CDR2 reads YYNGEE. J was trimmed by 1 base and V by 8 bases; bases with no gene match: 2. This CDR3 is CASGDRGTDTQYF. CDR3 nucleotides: TGTGCCAGTGGGGACAGGGGCACAGATACGCAGTATTTT.

The chain couples TRBV5-1 to TRBJ1-2; D gene ambiguous. This CDR3 contains 14 residues. The V and J ends lost 0 bases and 6 bases respectively, with 12 bases between them. Germline V CDR1 and CDR2: SGHRS, YFSETQ. This CDR3 reads CASSLAVSPDGYTF. For the CDR3, the DNA is TGCGCCAGCAGCTTGGCCGTCAGCCCGGATGGCTACACCTTC.